What follows is one T cell receptor (beta chain) and its context. Its target is unknown. The CDR3 runs to 13 residues. With 7 bases removed from V and 2 bases from J, the gap between germline ends came to 14 bases. Germline V CDR1 and CDR2: GTSNPN, SVGIG (reference sequence). The entry originates in a study of vaccination effects on CD4 cells after COVID-19. Using immunoSEQ multiplex PCR, the repertoire was profiled, and TCRdb retains in-frame clones only, with some absent. This sample has 32,000 or so clones, with 65% to 70% found just once. Investigators separated out CD4+ T cells once approximately 9 days of culture had passed. Days 3 and 7 saw half the medium replaced with IL-2 medium.

The source of this sequence is a human donor who received a COVID-19 vaccine. The sample here was CD4+ T cells from PBMCs cultured without peptide, taken before COVID-19 vaccination. V is TRBV30 and J is TRBJ1-1; a possible D gene is TRBD1 (5 bases). CDR3 DNA sequence: TGTGCCTCGACAAGGGGTTTTAACACTGAAGCTTTCTTT. Translated, it gives CASTRGFNTEAFF.